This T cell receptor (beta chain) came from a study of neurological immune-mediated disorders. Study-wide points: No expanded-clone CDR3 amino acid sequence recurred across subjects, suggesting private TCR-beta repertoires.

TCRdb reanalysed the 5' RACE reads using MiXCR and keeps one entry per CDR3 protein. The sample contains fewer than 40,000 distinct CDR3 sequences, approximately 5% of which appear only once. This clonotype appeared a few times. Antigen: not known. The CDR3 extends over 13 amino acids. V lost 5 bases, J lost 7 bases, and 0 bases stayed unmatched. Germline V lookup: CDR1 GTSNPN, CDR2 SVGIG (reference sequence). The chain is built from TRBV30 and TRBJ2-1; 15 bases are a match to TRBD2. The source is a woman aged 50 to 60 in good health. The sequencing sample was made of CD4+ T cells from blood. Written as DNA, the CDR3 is TGTGCCTGGGGACTAGCGGGAGGGAATGAGCAGTTCTTC. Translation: CAWGLAGGNEQFF.